One sample yielded the 23 T cell receptor beta chains listed below, sequenced in a study of T-cell reconstitution after alpha-beta-depleted transplantation in children. Preparation of the TCRbeta library was carried out with unique molecular identifiers. TCRdb analysed the PCR reads with MiXCR anew, one entry per CDR3 protein. The profile covers approximately 99,000 distinct CDR3 sequences, with 5.5% to 7% appearing a single time and approximately 25% taken by the ten largest. The sequenced sample was PBMCs, mostly from graft donor cells, obtained 360 days after TCRalphabeta/CD19-depleted stem cell transplant. The receptors derive from a male patient under 10 years old who had a stem cell transplant for acute lymphoblastic leukemia, so the T cells may come from the graft donor.

This clonotype turned up a few times. The chain combines TRBV5-1 with TRBJ1-3; 8 bases map to TRBD1. V shed 7 bases and J 2 bases; nucleotides not matched to a gene: 11. Germline CDR1 is SGHRS and CDR2 is YFSETQ. The CDR3 totals 16 residues. CDR3: CASSPGARGPGNTIYF. The CDR3 nucleotides are TGCGCCAGCTCCCCAGGGGCCAGGGGGCCTGGAAACACCATATATTTT.

This clonotype came up a few times. The chain uses TRBV24-1 and TRBJ2-5, with D uncertain. Germline loops: CDR1 KGHDR, CDR2 SFDVKD. The CDR3 is 13 residues long. Trimming removed 2 bases at V and 6 bases at J, with 9 bases between. The CDR3 region has the DNA TGTGCCACCAGTGATTGGAGTGGAAAGACCCAGTACTTC. Translating it yields CATSDWSGKTQYF.

This clonotype has ten or more counts. The J gene is TRBJ2-7, the V gene TRBV29-1; D call uncertain. The CDR3 length is 11 residues. V was cut by 6 bases and J by 2 bases, with 8 bases left in between. Germline values: CDR1 SQVTM, CDR2 ANQGSEA. This CDR3 is CSVGWTYEQYF. As DNA, the CDR3 is TGCAGCGTCGGATGGACCTACGAGCAGTACTTC.

This chain uses TRBV7-9 with TRBJ2-7, with D tentatively TRBD2 (6 bases). V was cut by 5 bases and J by 7 bases, with 24 bases left in between. There are 16 residues in the CDR3. Germline CDR1 reads SEHNR; CDR2 reads FQNEAQ (reference sequence). DNA of the CDR3: TGTGCCAGCAGCAGCAGTTGGACTATTAAGTACCGAGAGCAGTACTTC. This translates into CASSSSWTIKYREQYF.

This clonotype turned up a few times. The chain uses TRBV6-5 and TRBJ2-7; 9 bases are a match to TRBD1. Trimming at V came to 8 bases and at J to 2 bases, leaving 7 bases not matched to a gene. CDR3 length: 14 residues. CDR1 and CDR2 from the germline V gene are MNHEY and SVGAGI. The CDR3 loop is CASFYRGPPYEQYF. CDR3 in DNA: TGTGCCAGCTTTTACAGGGGGCCGCCCTACGAGCAGTACTTC.

This clonotype was counted at least ten times. The CDR3 sequence: CASRDGQYTGELFF. The CDR3 bases are TGTGCCAGCAGAGACGGACAGTACACCGGGGAGCTGTTTTTT. The J gene is TRBJ2-2, the V gene TRBV6-1, with D possibly being TRBD1 (6 bases). This CDR3 has 14 residues. Between the trimmed V and J ends, which lost 6 bases and 3 bases, there was a span of 11 bases. Germline V gene lookup returns CDR1 MNHNS and CDR2 SASEGT.

The chain has TRBV19 and TRBJ2-7; 8 bases match TRBD1. The CDR3 loop spans 15 amino acids. Germline CDR1 LNHDA, CDR2 SQIVND (reference sequence). V was clipped by 4 bases and J by 9 bases; unmatched bases: 14. CDR3: CASSTSGTGITGQYF. DNA of the CDR3: TGTGCCAGTAGTACCTCCGGGACAGGTATTACGGGGCAGTACTTC.

This clonotype appeared many times. The rearrangement links TRBV10-3 to TRBJ1-1; tentatively, D is TRBD1 (6 bases). In germline, CDR1 is ENHRY, CDR2 SYGVKD. V was shortened by 9 bases and J by 8 bases, with 19 bases between the two germline ends. This CDR3 contains 13 residues. The CDR3 reads CAIRQGPAGEAFF. The DNA for the CDR3 is TGTGCCATTCGCCAGGGGCCGGCGGGGGAAGCTTTCTTT.

J is TRBJ2-7 and V is TRBV7-9; 13 nucleotides match TRBD2. Per germline, CDR1 SEHNR and CDR2 FQNEAQ (reference sequence). Germline trimming cut 5 bases from V and 3 bases from J; bases unmatched to any gene: 7. The length of the CDR3 is 16 residues. CDR3 region: CASSPGLAGELYEQYF. The CDR3 nucleotides are TGTGCCAGCAGCCCTGGACTAGCGGGAGAACTCTACGAGCAGTACTTC.

This clonotype was observed a handful of times. The rearrangement joins TRBV7-9 to TRBJ2-7; D remains ambiguous. The CDR3 is made up of 13 amino acids. The ends were cut back, 5 bases at V and 4 bases at J, with 12 bases in the middle. The V gene's germline CDR1 is SEHNR and CDR2 FQNEAQ (reference sequence). CDR3 coding DNA: TGTGCCAGCAGCGGGGATGGTAAATACGAGCAGTACTTC. Translated: CASSGDGKYEQYF.

This clonotype was counted a few times. For the CDR3, the DNA is TGTGCCACCAGCAGCCCCGGAGGGGGCCACGAGCAGTACTTC. The encoded protein is CATSSPGGGHEQYF. The chain couples TRBV15 to TRBJ2-7; D perhaps matches TRBD1 (7 bases). V lost 3 bases, J lost 5 bases, and 14 bases lay in between. CDR3 length: 14 residues. From germline, CDR1 is LNHNV and CDR2 YYDKDF (reference sequence).

This clonotype was seen more than once but under ten times. The chain carries TRBV13 and TRBJ2-4; unclear D gene. The length of the CDR3 is 13 residues. Trimming left V 5 bases short and J 2 bases short, with 7 bases between. Germline CDR1 and CDR2: PRHDT and FYEKMQ (reference sequence). As DNA, the CDR3 is TGTGCCAGCAGCCGTGGGTCCAAAAACATTCAGTACTTC. As protein: CASSRGSKNIQYF.

This clonotype came up many times. V is TRBV20-1 and J is TRBJ2-1, with 7 positions matching TRBD2. The CDR3 spans 16 residues. Germline V lookup: CDR1 DFQATT, CDR2 SNEGSKA (reference sequence). Germline trimming cut 1 base from V and 8 bases from J; bases unmatched to any gene: 14. CDR3 residues: CSARGLGSGGRYEQFF. For the CDR3, the DNA is TGCAGTGCTAGAGGGCTGGGGTCGGGGGGAAGGTATGAGCAGTTCTTC.

This clonotype was seen repeatedly, ten times or more. This sequence joins TRBV6-1 and TRBJ2-7; the D is unclear. Germline V gene lookup returns CDR1 MNHNS and CDR2 SASEGT. This CDR3 has 15 residues. Deletions cut 2 bases from V and 2 bases from J, with 13 bases between. The CDR3: CASSEWDFRPYEQYF. DNA for the CDR3: TGTGCCAGCAGTGAATGGGATTTCCGCCCCTACGAGCAGTACTTC.

Notes on this clonotype: At one end, the junction sequence differs from germline, possibly due to a read error. The chain is built from TRBV20-1 and TRBJ2-1; 12 bases fit TRBD2. CDR1 is DFQATT, CDR2 SNEGSKA, per germline (reference sequence). The CDR3 extends over 21 amino acids. The chain's CDR3 is CCARDFSSGGVPYSSYNEQFF. CDR3 in DNA: TGCTGTGCTAGAGATTTCTCTAGCGGGGGGGTCCCTTATAGCTCCTACAATGAGCAGTTCTTC.

A remark on this clonotype: This may be a read error, as it is one base from a much larger clone. This chain's CDR3 is CASSTSGAQETQNF. The CDR3 DNA follows: TGTGCCAGCAGTACTAGCGGGGCTCAAGAGACCCAGAACTTC. The chain uses TRBV7-9 and TRBJ2-5; 10 nucleotides agree with TRBD2. Germline V gives CDR1 SEHNR, CDR2 FQNEAQ (reference sequence). This CDR3 contains 14 residues.

This clonotype came up many times. The gene calls are TRBV6-2 or TRBV6-3 and TRBJ2-1; D perhaps matches TRBD1 (6 bases). Germline assignment: CDR1 MNHEY and CDR2 SVGEGT. The CDR3 length is 16 residues. V was cut by 6 bases and J by 0 bases, with 15 bases left in between. The CDR3 region is CASSSLGHNSYNEQFF. CDR3 bases: TGTGCCAGCAGCTCCCTGGGACATAACTCCTACAATGAGCAGTTCTTC.

This clonotype was seen a few times. One end of the junction fails to match germline, which may point to a read error. The J gene is TRBJ2-3, the V gene TRBV7-2, with 7 nucleotides matching TRBD2. Germline loops: CDR1 SGHTA, CDR2 FQGNSA. The CDR3 spans 15 residues. The CDR3 region has the DNA TGTTCCAGCAGCTTGTGGGACTATTCATCAGATACGCAGTATTTT. Translating gives CSSSLWDYSSDTQYF.

This clonotype appeared a few times. The CDR3 coding sequence is TGTGCCAGTAGCCTACGGTCAACCTACGAGCAGTACTTC. Its protein product is CASSLRSTYEQYF. V usage is TRBV19 and J usage is TRBJ2-7; D gene ambiguous. V shed 6 bases and J shed 2 bases, with 11 bases lying between them. Germline V CDR1 and CDR2: LNHDA, SQIVND (reference sequence). The CDR3 contains 13 residues. Full variable domain (missing parts from reference TRBV19 and TRBJ2-7): DGGITQSPKYLFRKEGQNVTLSCEQNLNHDAMYWYRQDPGQGLRLIYYSQIVNDFQKGDIAEGYSVSREKKESFPLTVTSAQKNPTAFYLCASSLRSTYEQYFGPGTRLTVT.

This clonotype came up a few times. The V and J genes are TRBV6-5 and TRBJ2-6; 7 bases match TRBD1. CDR1 MNHEY and CDR2 SVGAGI come from the germline V gene. CDR3 length: 19 residues. The junction had 11 bases not matched to a gene; V was cut back by 2 bases and J by 1 base. This CDR3 reads CASSYEDRVGPSGANVLTF. As DNA, the CDR3 is TGTGCCAGCAGTTACGAAGACAGGGTAGGGCCTTCTGGGGCCAACGTCCTGACTTTC.

This clonotype was counted at least ten times. The chain has TRBV6-5 and TRBJ2-7; D gene uncertain. V gave up 0 bases and J gave up 4 bases, with 10 bases separating them. Germline CDR1 is MNHEY and CDR2 is SVGAGI. The CDR3 is 14 amino acids. Written as DNA, the CDR3 is TGTGCCAGCAGTTACTCGTCTCAACCTTACGAGCAGTACTTC. Translating gives CASSYSSQPYEQYF.

The chain couples TRBV5-1 to TRBJ2-7; D remains unclear. Between the trimmed V and J ends, which lost 1 base and 0 bases, there was a span of 8 bases. Germline V gene sequence: CDR1 SGHRS, CDR2 YFSETQ. The CDR3 has 14 amino acids. In DNA form, the CDR3 reads TGCGCCAGCAGCTTGAAGGGAAACTCCTACGAGCAGTACTTC. It encodes CASSLKGNSYEQYF.

V usage is TRBV5-1 and J usage is TRBJ2-3, with D unresolved. V lost 2 bases and J 2 bases, leaving 12 bases between the germline ends. Germline V CDR1 and CDR2: SGHRS, YFSETQ. The CDR3 length is 15 residues. This CDR3 reads CASSFTPRLTDTQYF. For the CDR3, the DNA is TGCGCCAGCAGCTTTACACCTCGCCTCACAGATACGCAGTATTTT.